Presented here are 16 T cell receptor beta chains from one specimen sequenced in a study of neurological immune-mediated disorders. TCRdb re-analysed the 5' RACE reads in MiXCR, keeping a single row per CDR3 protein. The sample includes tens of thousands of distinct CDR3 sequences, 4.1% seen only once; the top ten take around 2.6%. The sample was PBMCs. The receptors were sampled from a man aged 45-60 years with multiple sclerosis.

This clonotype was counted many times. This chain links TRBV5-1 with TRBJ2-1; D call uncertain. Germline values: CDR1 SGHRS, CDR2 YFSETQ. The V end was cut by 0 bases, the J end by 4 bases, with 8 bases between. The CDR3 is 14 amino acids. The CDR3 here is CASSLANPYNEQFF. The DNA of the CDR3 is TGCGCCAGCAGCTTGGCCAACCCGTACAATGAGCAGTTCTTC.

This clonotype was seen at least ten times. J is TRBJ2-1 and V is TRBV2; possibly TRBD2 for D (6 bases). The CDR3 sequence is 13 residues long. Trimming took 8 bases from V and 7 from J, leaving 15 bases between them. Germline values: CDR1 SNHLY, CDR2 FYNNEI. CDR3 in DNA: TGTGCCAGCGGGGGGTCTGAGCGAAATGAGCAGTTCTTC. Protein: CASGGSERNEQFF.

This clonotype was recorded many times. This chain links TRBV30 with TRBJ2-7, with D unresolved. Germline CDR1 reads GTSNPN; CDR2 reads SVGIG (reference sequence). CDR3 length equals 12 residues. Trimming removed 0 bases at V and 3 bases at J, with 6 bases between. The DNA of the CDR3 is TGTGCCTGGAGTGTCGGCGGCTACGAGCAGTACGTC. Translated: CAWSVGGYEQYV.

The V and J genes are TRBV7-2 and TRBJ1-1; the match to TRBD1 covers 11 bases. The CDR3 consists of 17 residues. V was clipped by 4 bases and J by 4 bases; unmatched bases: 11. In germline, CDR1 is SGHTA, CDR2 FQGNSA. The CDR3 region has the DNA TGTGCCAGCAGCTCATTCTTAGGACAGGGGGCGGCCACTGAAGCTTTCTTT. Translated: CASSSFLGQGAATEAFF.

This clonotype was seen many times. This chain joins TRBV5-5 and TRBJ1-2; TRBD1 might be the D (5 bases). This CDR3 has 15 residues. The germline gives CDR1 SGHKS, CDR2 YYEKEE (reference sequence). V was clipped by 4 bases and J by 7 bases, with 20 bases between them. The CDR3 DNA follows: TGTGCCAGCAGCATAGGACAAGGGGTCCGTTTTGGCTACACCTTC. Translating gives CASSIGQGVRFGYTF.

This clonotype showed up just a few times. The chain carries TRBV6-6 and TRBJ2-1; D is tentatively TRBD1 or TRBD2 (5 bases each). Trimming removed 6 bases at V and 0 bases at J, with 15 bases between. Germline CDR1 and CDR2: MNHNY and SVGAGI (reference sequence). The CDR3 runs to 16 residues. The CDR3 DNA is TGTGCCAGCAGACCGAGGGACGGTAGCTCCTACAATGAGCAGTTCTTC. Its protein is CASRPRDGSSYNEQFF.

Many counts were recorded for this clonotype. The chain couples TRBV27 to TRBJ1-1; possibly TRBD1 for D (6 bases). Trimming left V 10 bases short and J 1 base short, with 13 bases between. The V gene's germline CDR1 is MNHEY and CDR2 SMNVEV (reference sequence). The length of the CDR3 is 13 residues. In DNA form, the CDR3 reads TGTGCCATCCGGGACAAAAGGAACACTGAAGCTTTCTTT. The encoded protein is CAIRDKRNTEAFF.

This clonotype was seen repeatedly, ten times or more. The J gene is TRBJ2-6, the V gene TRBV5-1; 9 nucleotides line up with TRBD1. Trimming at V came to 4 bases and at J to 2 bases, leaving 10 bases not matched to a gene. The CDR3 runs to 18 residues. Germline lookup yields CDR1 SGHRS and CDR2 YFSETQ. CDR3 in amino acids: CASSPEGQGSTGANVLTF. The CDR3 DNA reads TGCGCCAGCAGCCCGGAGGGACAGGGTAGTACTGGGGCCAACGTCCTGACTTTC.

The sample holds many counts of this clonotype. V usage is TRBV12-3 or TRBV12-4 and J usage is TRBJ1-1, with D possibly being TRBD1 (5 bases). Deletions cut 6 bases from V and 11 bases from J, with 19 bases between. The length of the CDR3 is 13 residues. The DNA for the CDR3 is TGTGCCAGCAGCCCGGGACCGGAGGGGTGGGCTTTCTTT. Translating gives CASSPGPEGWAFF.

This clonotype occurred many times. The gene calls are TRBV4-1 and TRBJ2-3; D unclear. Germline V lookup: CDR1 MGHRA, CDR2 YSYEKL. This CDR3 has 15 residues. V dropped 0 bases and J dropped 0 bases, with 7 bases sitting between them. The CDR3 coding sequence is TGCGCCAGCAGCCAAGAGCACAGTAGCACAGATACGCAGTATTTT. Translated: CASSQEHSSTDTQYF.

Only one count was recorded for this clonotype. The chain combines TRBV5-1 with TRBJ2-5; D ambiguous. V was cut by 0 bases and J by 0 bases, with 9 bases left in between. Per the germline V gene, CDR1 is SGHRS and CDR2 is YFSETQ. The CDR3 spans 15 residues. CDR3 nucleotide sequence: TGCGCCAGCAGCTTGGGAGCTATGTACCAAGAGACCCAGTACTTC. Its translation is CASSLGAMYQETQYF. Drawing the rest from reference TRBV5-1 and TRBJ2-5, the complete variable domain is KAGVTQTPRYLIKTRGQQVTLSCSPISGHRSVSWYQQTPGQGLQFLFEYFSETQRNKGNFPGRFSGRQFSNSRSEMNVSTLELGDSALYLCASSLGAMYQETQYFGPGTRLLVL.

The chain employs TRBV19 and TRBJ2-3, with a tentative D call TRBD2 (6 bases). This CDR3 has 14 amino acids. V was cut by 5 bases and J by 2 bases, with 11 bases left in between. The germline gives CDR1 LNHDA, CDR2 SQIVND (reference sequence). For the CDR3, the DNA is TGTGCCAGTAGTGCGGGGAGGACCACAGATACGCAGTATTTT. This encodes CASSAGRTTDTQYF.

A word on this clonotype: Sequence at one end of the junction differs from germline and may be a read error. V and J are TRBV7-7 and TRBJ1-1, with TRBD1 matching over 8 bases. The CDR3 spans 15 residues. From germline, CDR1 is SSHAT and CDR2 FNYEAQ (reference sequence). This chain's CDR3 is CASSLWDRKNTEAFF. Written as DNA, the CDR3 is TGTGCTAGCAGCTTATGGGACAGGAAGAACACTGAAGCTTTCTTT.

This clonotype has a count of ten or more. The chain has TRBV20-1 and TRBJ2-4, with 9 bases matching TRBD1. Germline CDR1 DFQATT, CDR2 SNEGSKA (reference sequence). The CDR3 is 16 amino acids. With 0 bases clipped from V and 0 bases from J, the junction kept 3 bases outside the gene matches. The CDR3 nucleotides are TGCAGTGCTAGAGATCCGGGACAGGGAGCCAAAAACATTCAGTACTTC. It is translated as CSARDPGQGAKNIQYF.

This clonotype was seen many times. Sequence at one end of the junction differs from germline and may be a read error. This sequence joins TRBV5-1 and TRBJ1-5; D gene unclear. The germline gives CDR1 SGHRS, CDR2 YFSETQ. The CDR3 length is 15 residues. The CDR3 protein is CASSTLPGVNQPQNF. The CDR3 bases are TGCGCCAGCTCGACCCTCCCGGGAGTCAATCAGCCCCAGAATTTT.

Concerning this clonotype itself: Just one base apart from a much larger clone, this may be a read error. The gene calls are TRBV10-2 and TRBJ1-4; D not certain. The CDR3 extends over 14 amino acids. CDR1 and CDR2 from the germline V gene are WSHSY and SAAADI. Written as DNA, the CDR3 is TGCACCAGCAGTGAGCGGCCCGAGAATGAAAAACTGTTTTTT. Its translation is CTSSERPENEKLFF.